This TCR beta chain was sequenced in a study of CD8 T cells in ankylosing spondylitis (dated by TCRdb to the late 2010s). At the level of the whole study: The study profiled T cell receptor beta repertoires in healthy donors and ankylosing spondylitis patients to find disease-linked TCR variants. The full study cohort comprised approximately 23 ankylosing spondylitis patients and some 100 healthy donors. Peripheral blood samples were taken, and synovial fluid was additionally collected from ankylosing spondylitis patients. Beyond this particular receptor, the publication reports: The disease-linked clones showed a CD8+ phenotype and occurred at relatively low frequencies in peripheral blood. Blood from ankylosing spondylitis patients appeared to be characterized by a TCR beta motif composed of 7 to 9 highly homologous amino acid variants. The disease-linked clones were reported to be significantly enriched in matched synovial fluid samples from ankylosing spondylitis patients. Some motif variants were previously reported in synovial fluid and blood of reactive arthritis patients, suggesting common disease-initiation mechanisms.

The run used an Illumina HiSeq 2500. Quantitative 5'-RACE with molecular barcodes was the method used to prepare the TCR beta libraries. Under the source paper's analysis protocol: Disease-linked TCR variants were identified with a new computational method built on a probabilistic model of VDJ rearrangement. TCRdb reworked the public reads: Q25 trimming with fastp, MiXCR clone assembly, productive beta chains retained. One record per CDR3 amino acid sequence lists the most common genes and DNA. The V and J calls were determined by TCRdb, not by the authors. The table for this sample lists roughly 220,000 distinct CDR3 sequences; roughly a tenth of them were counted only once. Roughly a fifth of the sample is held by the ten biggest clonotypes. At the junction V is shortened by 4 bases and J by 3 bases, with 16 bases in between. Taken from cysteine to phenylalanine, the CDR3 has 16 residues. Here the CDR3 DNA is all that survives: 48 bases in frame from base 1. CDR1 and CDR2, looked up from the germline V gene, are SGDLS and YYNGEE.

The table lists this clonotype with a few counts. The specificity of this receptor is unknown. Per-base qualities were not stored, and no clone one base away is much larger. The sequence came from a male donor with ankylosing spondylitis or in good health (not recorded which). Sequenced: blood, either unsorted or a sorted T cell fraction (not recorded which). The chain is made from TRBV9 and TRBJ2-2, with a tentative D gene TRBD2 over 5 matching bases. The DNA sequence is TGTGCCAGCAGCCCCATTAGGAGCGGAGACACCGGGGAGCTGTTTTTT. It translates to CASSPIRSGDTGELFF.